The sequence of this T cell receptor beta chain was determined in a study of CD8+CD57+ T cells in acquired aplastic anemia. About the study: Sorted CD4+ and CD8+ cell DNA averaged around 3 ug.

The V and J ends lost 5 bases and 3 bases respectively, with 17 bases between them. Germline CDR1 and CDR2: SGHTA and FQGNSA. The CDR3 covers 16 residues. Sequenced patients had shown CD8+CD57+ cell expansion by flow cytometry. For CDR3 and TCR beta VDJ profiling, genomic DNA was the template used. TCRdb passed the reads through MiXCR, listing each CDR3 protein once. Of about 160,000 distinct CDR3 sequences in the sample, 40% to 55% were seen once. There are many counts of this clonotype. V gene TRBV7-2 combines with J gene TRBJ1-3; possibly TRBD1 for D (5 bases). The sample comprised sorted CD4+, CD8+, or CD8+CD57+ T cells (not recorded which) from PBMCs. This clonotype was obtained from a human donor with aplastic anemia. The chain's CDR3 is CASSPRTKGYGNTIYF. CDR3 nucleotides: TGTGCCAGCAGCCCAAGGACAAAAGGATATGGAAACACCATATATTTT.